The rows below give T cell receptor beta chains drawn from one sample of a study of PD-L1 blockade in urothelial cancer. TCRdb's copy holds only in-frame clones and misses some; the assay was immunoSEQ multiplex PCR. The data hold 130,000 or so clones, with around 84% observed a single time. The sequencing used PBMCs, collected around atezolizumab (anti-PD-L1) treatment. Every receptor here comes from a man aged 50-59 years with urothelial cancer. CDR3s include the opening cysteine and the closing phenylalanine or tryptophan. Each record gives: clone size, D gene, V gene, J gene, CDR3 protein, CDR3 DNA. The D gene is left open where the match is weak. Clone size is not always given. Where it is, it says once, few, many or a class for expanded clones.

.	TRBD1	TRBV11-2	TRBJ2-3	CASSWDRGVTDTQYF	TGTGCCAGCAGCTGGGACAGGGGAGTTACAGATACGCAGTATTTT
.	TRBD2	TRBV28	TRBJ2-7	CASSFFAGGQGSYEQYF	TGTGCCAGCAGTTTTTTCGCGGGAGGGCAGGGGTCCTACGAGCAGTACTTC
.	TRBD1	TRBV11-2	TRBJ1-4	CASSPTRQGTNEKLFF	TGTGCCAGCAGTCCTACCCGACAGGGGACTAATGAAAAACTGTTTTTT
.	.	TRBV6-5	TRBJ2-7	CASSTTAGSRNF	TGTGCCAGCAGTACTACCGCAGGGTCTAGGAACTTC
few	.	TRBV2	TRBJ2-2	CASSGDTVSGELFF	TGTGCCAGCAGTGGGGACACGGTCAGCGGGGAGCTGTTTTTT
once	.	TRBV27	TRBJ1-2	CASSSSNQGSGNYGYTF	TGTGCCAGCAGTTCATCAAACCAGGGATCAGGCAACTATGGCTACACCTTC
.	.	TRBV30	TRBJ1-3	CAWSGTGPETTIYF	TGTGCCTGGAGTGGTACAGGGCCTGAAACCACCATATATTTT
few	.	TRBV6-4	TRBJ2-7	CASSDYRVHEQYF	TGTGCCAGCAGTGACTACAGGGTCCACGAGCAGTACTTC
.	.	TRBV14	TRBJ1-6	CASSQFLALTYNSPLHF	TGTGCCAGCAGCCAATTTTTAGCGCTGACCTATAATTCACCCCTCCACTTT
.	.	TRBV9	TRBJ1-2	CASSVEAVGVYGYTF	TGTGCCAGCAGCGTAGAGGCAGTAGGGGTCTATGGCTACACCTTC
.	TRBD2	TRBV6-5	TRBJ2-1	CASRGLAGGSNEQFF	TGTGCCAGCAGGGGACTAGCGGGAGGATCCAATGAGCAGTTCTTC
few	TRBD2	TRBV7-3	TRBJ2-1	CASSLLAGAWNEQFF	TGTGCCAGCAGCCTTCTAGCGGGAGCTTGGAATGAGCAGTTCTTC
.	TRBD2	TRBV9	TRBJ2-3	CASSVFASGSTDTQYF	TGTGCCAGCAGCGTATTCGCTAGCGGGAGCACAGATACGCAGTATTTT
.	.	TRBV2	TRBJ2-5	CASSARQGDFETQYF	TGTGCCAGCAGTGCAAGGCAGGGGGACTTCGAGACCCAGTACTTC
.	.	TRBV5-5	TRBJ1-1	CASSLRLNTEAFF	TGTGCCAGCAGCTTGCGTTTGAACACTGAAGCTTTCTTT
.	TRBD2	TRBV28	TRBJ2-5	CASSWDGRETQYF	TGTGCCAGCAGTTGGGACGGGAGGGAGACCCAGTACTTC
.	.	TRBV5-5	TRBJ2-7	CASSGGIISYEQYF	TGTGCCAGCAGCGGGGGGATCATATCCTACGAGCAGTACTTC
.	TRBD2	TRBV6-5	TRBJ2-7	CASSKRRESYEQYF	TGTGCCAGCAGTAAACGGCGGGAGTCCTACGAGCAGTACTTC
once	TRBD2	TRBV9	TRBJ2-7	CASSPRTSGDYEQYF	TGTGCCAGCAGCCCACGGACTAGCGGAGACTACGAGCAGTACTTC
.	TRBD2	TRBV7-2	TRBJ2-1	CASSLEGTSGRYYNEQFF	TGTGCCAGCAGCTTAGAAGGGACTAGCGGGAGGTACTACAATGAGCAGTTCTTC
.	.	TRBV27	TRBJ2-5	CASSLLGGSRQETQYF	TGTGCCAGCAGTTTATTAGGCGGTTCGAGGCAAGAGACCCAGTACTTC
.	.	TRBV5-6	TRBJ2-2	CASSLALTGANTGELFF	TGTGCCAGCAGCTTGGCCCTGACAGGAGCGAACACCGGGGAGCTGTTTTTT
.	TRBD2	TRBV5-1	TRBJ2-3	CASSPSGRGSGTDTQYF	TGCGCCAGCAGTCCTAGCGGGAGGGGATCGGGCACAGATACGCAGTATTTT
.	.	TRBV5-1	TRBJ2-1	CASSLALFYEQFF	TGCGCCAGCAGCTTGGCCCTATTTTATGAGCAGTTCTTC
.	.	TRBV7-9	TRBJ1-1	CASSLAVGVSQGTEAFF	TGTGCCAGCAGCTTAGCGGTAGGGGTGTCGCAGGGGACAGAAGCTTTCTTT
.	TRBD2	TRBV2	TRBJ2-5	CASRLAGVRQETQYF	TGTGCCAGCAGGCTAGCGGGAGTGCGTCAAGAGACCCAGTACTTC
once	.	TRBV19	TRBJ1-5	CASSIEAGPQPQHF	TGTGCCAGTAGTATAGAGGCAGGGCCTCAGCCCCAGCATTTT
.	.	TRBV10-3	TRBJ1-6	CAISESNGNNSPLHF	TGTGCCATCAGTGAGTCGAACGGGAATAATTCACCCCTCCACTTT
few	.	TRBV6-1	TRBJ2-7	CASSEEALATPLSYEQYF	TGTGCCAGCAGTGAAGAAGCTCTTGCGACTCCCCTCTCCTACGAGCAGTACTTC
.	.	TRBV18	TRBJ1-1	CASSPSVRNTEAFF	TGTGCCAGCTCACCGTCCGTCAGGAACACTGAAGCTTTCTTT
.	.	TRBV19	TRBJ2-2	CASSSPGRGSGELFF	TGTGCCAGTAGCTCCCCGGGCAGGGGATCCGGGGAGCTGTTTTTT
.	.	TRBV29-1	TRBJ2-7	CSVSRAGPGSYEQYF	TGCAGCGTTTCCAGGGCAGGGCCAGGCTCCTACGAGCAGTACTTC
.	.	TRBV5-1	TRBJ2-5	CASTSWGVFGETQYF	TGCGCCAGCACCTCGTGGGGGGTTTTCGGGGAGACCCAGTACTTC
once	.	TRBV18	TRBJ2-5	CASSPYSVQETQYF	TGTGCCAGCTCACCATATAGCGTGCAAGAGACCCAGTACTTC
.	TRBD2	TRBV5-5	TRBJ2-3	CASSGGLAGDTQYF	TGTGCCAGCAGCGGGGGACTAGCGGGCGATACGCAGTATTTT
.	TRBD2	TRBV28	TRBJ2-6	CASRLSGTYSGANVLTF	TGTGCCAGCAGACTTAGCGGGACCTACTCTGGGGCCAACGTCCTGACTTTC
.	TRBD2	TRBV18	TRBJ2-1	CASSPLGGSGNEQFF	TGTGCCAGCTCACCATTGGGGGGGTCGGGCAATGAGCAGTTCTTC
.	TRBD1	TRBV7-9	TRBJ1-1	CASSRRGQMNTEAFF	TGTGCCAGCAGCCGCCGGGGACAGATGAACACTGAAGCTTTCTTT
.	TRBD2	TRBV2	TRBJ2-7	CASSEPDLAEGYEQYF	TGTGCCAGCAGTGAACCGGATCTAGCGGAGGGGTACGAGCAGTACTTC
.	TRBD2	TRBV11-3	TRBJ2-1	CASALAGGVNEQFF	TGTGCCAGCGCCTTAGCGGGAGGTGTCAATGAGCAGTTCTTC
.	.	TRBV7-2	TRBJ2-1	CASSSQVYNEQFF	TGTGCCAGCAGCTCACAGGTATACAATGAGCAGTTCTTC
.	TRBD1	TRBV7-9	TRBJ1-6	CASSPKTGVTNSPLHF	TGTGCCAGCAGTCCCAAGACAGGGGTTACTAATTCACCCCTCCACTTT
.	.	TRBV21-1	TRBJ2-5	CASNEGEGFYQETQYF	TGTGCCAGCAACGAGGGGGAGGGCTTTTACCAAGAGACCCAGTACTTC
.	TRBD2	TRBV6-5	TRBJ2-3	CASRLAGLFTDTQYF	TGTGCCAGCAGACTAGCGGGTTTGTTCACAGATACGCAGTATTTT
.	.	TRBV11-3	TRBJ1-1	CASSFGGDTEAFF	TGTGCCAGCAGCTTCGGGGGGGACACTGAAGCTTTCTTT